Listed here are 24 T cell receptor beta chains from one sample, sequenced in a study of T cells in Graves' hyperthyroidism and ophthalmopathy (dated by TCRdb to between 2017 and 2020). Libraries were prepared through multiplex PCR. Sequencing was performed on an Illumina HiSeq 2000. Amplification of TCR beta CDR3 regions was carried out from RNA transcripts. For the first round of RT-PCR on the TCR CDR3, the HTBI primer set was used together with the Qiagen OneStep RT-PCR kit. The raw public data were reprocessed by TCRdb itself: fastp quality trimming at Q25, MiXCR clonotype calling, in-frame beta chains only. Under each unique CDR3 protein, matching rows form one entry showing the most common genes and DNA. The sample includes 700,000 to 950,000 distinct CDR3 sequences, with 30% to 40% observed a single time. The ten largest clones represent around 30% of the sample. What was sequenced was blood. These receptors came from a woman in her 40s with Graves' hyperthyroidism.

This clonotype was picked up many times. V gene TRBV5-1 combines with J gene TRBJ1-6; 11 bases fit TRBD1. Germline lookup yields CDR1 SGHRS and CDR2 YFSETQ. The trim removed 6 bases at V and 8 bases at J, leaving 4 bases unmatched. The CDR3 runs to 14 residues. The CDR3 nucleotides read TGCGCCAGCAACCGGGGACAGGGGGATTCACCCCTCCACTTT. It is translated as CASNRGQGDSPLHF. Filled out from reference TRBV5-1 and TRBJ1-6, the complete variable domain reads KAGVTQTPRYLIKTRGQQVTLSCSPISGHRSVSWYQQTPGQGLQFLFEYFSETQRNKGNFPGRFSGRQFSNSRSEMNVSTLELGDSALYLCASNRGQGDSPLHFGNGTRLTVT.

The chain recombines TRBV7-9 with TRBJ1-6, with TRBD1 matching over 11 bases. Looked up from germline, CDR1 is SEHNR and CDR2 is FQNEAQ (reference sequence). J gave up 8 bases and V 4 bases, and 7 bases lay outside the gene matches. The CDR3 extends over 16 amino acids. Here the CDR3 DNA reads TGTGCCAGCAGCTCCCCCCGGGACAGGGGGTATTCACCCCTCCACTTT. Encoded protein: CASSSPRDRGYSPLHF. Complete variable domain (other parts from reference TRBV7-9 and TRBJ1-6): DTGVSQNPRHKITKRGQNVTFRCDPISEHNRLYWYRQTLGQGPEFLTYFQNEAQLEKSRLLSDRFSAERPKGSFSTLEIQRTEQGDSAMYLCASSSPRDRGYSPLHFGNGTRLTVT.

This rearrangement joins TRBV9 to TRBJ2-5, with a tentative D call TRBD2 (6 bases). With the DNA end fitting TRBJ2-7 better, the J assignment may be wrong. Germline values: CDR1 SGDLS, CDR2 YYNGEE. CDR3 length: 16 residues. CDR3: CASSVATGREIFEQYF. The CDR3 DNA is TGTGCCAGCAGCGTAGCTACGGGTCGGGAGATTTTCGAGCAGTACTTC.

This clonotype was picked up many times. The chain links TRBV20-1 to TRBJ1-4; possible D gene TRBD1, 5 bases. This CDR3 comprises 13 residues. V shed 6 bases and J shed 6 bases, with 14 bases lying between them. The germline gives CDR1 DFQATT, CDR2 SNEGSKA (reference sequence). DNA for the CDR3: TGCAGTGCCGCGCCAGGACACTATGAAAAACTGTTTTTT. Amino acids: CSAAPGHYEKLFF.

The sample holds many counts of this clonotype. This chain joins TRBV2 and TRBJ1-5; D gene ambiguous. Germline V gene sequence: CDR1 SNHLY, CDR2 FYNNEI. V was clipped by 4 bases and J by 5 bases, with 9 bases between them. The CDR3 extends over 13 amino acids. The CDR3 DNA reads TGTGCCAGCAGTGCGGGCAGAGATCAGCCCCAGCATTTT. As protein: CASSAGRDQPQHF.

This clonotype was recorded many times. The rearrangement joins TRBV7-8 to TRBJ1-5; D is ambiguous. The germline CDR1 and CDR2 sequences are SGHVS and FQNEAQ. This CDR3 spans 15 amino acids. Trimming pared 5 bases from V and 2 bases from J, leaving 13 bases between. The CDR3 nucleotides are TGTGCCAGCAGCCCTTTCGGGTGGGGCAATCAGCCCCAGCATTTT. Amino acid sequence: CASSPFGWGNQPQHF.

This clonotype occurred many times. This CDR3 reads CASSEAGNHEQYF. The CDR3 region has the DNA TGTGCCAGCAGTGAAGCAGGGAACCACGAGCAGTACTTC. The chain employs TRBV2 and TRBJ2-7; D uncertain. Germline V lookup: CDR1 SNHLY, CDR2 FYNNEI. V lost 0 bases and J lost 5, with 8 bases in between. The CDR3 has 13 residues.

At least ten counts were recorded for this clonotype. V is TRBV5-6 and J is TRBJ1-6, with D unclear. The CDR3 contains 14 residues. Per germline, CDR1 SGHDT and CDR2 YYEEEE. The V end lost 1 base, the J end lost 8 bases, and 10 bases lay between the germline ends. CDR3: CASSLRREHSPLHF. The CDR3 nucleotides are TGTGCCAGCAGCTTGAGGAGGGAACATTCACCCCTCCACTTT.

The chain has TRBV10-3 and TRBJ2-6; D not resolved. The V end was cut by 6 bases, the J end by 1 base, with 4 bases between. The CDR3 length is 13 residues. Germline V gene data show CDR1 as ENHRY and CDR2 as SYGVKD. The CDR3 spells CAISQSGANVLTF. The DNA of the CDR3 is TGTGCCATCAGCCAGTCTGGGGCCAACGTCCTGACTTTC.

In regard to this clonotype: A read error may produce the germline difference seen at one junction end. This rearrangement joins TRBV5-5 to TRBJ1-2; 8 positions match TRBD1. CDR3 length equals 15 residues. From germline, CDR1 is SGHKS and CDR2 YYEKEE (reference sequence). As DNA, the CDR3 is TGCGCCGGCAGCTGGGACGGACAGGGATCGTATGGCTACACCTTC. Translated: CAGSWDGQGSYGYTF.

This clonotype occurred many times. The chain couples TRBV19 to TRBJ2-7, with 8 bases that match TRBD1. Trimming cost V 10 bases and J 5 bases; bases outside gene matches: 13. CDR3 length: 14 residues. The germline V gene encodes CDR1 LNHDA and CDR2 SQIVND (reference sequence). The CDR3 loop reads CATRWGDRSHEQYF. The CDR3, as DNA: TGTGCCACCCGATGGGGGGACAGGTCGCACGAGCAGTACTTC.

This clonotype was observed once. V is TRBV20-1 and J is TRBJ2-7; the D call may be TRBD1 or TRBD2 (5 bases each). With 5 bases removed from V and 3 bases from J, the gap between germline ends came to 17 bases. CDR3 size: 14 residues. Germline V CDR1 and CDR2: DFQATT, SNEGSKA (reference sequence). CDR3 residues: CSAAPGTVVYEQYF. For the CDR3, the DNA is TGCAGTGCTGCGCCCGGGACGGTGGTCTACGAGCAGTACTTC.

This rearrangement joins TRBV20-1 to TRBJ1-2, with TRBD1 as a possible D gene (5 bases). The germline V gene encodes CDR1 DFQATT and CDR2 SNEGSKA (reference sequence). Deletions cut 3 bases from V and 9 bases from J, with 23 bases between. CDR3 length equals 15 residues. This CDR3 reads CSASDPVGLSYRYTF. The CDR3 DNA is TGCAGTGCTAGTGATCCGGTGGGGCTTTCGTACCGCTACACCTTC.

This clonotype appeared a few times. CDR3 loop: CASSWGQTTEAFF. The CDR3 DNA sequence: TGTGCCAGCAGTTGGGGACAGACTACTGAAGCTTTCTTT. The rearrangement uses TRBV6-6 and TRBJ1-1; 7 bases agree with TRBD1. CDR1 and CDR2 from the germline V gene are MNHNY and SVGAGI (reference sequence). Unmatched junction bases numbered 4, after V lost 4 bases and J lost 5 bases. The CDR3 has 13 amino acids.

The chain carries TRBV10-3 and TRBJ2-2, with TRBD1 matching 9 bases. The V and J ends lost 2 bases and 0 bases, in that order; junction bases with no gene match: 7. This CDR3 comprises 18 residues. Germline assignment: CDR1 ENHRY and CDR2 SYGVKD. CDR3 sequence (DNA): TGTGCCATCAGTGAGGATTGGGGACAGGGTTCGAACACCGGGGAGCTGTTTTTT. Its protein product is CAISEDWGQGSNTGELFF.

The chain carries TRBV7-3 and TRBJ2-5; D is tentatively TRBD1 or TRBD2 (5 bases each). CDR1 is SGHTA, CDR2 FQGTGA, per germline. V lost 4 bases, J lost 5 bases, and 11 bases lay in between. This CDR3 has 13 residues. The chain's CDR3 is CASSWGEGETQYF. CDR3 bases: TGTGCCAGCAGCTGGGGAGAGGGGGAGACCCAGTACTTC.

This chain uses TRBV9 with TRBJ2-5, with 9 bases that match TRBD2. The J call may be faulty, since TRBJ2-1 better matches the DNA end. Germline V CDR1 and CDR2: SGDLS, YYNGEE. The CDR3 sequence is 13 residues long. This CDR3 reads CASSGRVAGAQFF. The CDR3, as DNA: TGTGCCAGCAGCGGGAGGGTAGCGGGAGCCCAGTTCTTC.

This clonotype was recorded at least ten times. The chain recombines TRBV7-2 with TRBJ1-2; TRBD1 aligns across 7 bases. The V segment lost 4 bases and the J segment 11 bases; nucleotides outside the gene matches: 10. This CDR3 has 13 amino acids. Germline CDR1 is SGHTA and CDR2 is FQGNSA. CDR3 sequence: CASSSQTGQSYTF. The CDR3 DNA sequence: TGTGCCAGCAGCTCCCAGACAGGGCAGAGTTACACCTTC.

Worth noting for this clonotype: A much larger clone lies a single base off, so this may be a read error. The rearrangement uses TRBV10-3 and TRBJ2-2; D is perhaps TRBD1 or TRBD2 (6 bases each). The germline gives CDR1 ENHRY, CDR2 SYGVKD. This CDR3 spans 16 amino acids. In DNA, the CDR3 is TGTGCCATCCCCCGGTCTTCGGGGGCGAACACCGGGGAGCTGCTTTTT. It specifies CAIPRSSGANTGELLF.

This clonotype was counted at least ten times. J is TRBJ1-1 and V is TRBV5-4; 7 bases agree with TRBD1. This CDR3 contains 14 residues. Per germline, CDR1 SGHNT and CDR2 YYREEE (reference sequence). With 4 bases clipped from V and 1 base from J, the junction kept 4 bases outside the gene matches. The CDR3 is CASSAGTANTEAFF. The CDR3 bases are TGTGCCAGCAGCGCAGGGACAGCGAACACTGAAGCTTTCTTT.

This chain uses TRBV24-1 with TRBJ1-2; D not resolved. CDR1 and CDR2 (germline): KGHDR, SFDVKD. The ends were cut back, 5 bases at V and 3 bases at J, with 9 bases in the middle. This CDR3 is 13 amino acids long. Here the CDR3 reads CATSATDDYGYTF. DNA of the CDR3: TGTGCCACCAGTGCTACGGACGACTATGGCTACACCTTC.

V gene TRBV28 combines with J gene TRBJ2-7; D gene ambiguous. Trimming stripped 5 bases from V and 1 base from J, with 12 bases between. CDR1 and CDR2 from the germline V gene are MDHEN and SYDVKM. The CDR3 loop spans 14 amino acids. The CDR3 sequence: CASSPYFGSYEQYF. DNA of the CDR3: TGTGCCAGCAGTCCATACTTCGGGTCCTACGAGCAGTACTTC.

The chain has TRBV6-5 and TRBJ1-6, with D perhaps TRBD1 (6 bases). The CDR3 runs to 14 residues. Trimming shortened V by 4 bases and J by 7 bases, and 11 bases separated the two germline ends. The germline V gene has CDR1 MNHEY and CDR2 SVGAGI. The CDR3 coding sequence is TGTGCCAGCAGTTCGACTCAGGGGAATTCACCCCTCCACTTT. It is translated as CASSSTQGNSPLHF.

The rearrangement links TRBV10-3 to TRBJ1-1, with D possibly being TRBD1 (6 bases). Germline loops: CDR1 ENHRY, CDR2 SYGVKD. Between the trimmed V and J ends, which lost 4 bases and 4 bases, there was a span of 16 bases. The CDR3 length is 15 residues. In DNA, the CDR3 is TGTGCCATCAGTGTGGGCAGGGGCGGAGGCACTGAAGCTTTCTTT. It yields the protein CAISVGRGGGTEAFF.